Shown below are 14 T cell receptor beta chains from a single sample sequenced in a study of blood T cells in healthy people across ages. Primed by a sample-barcoded 5' primer and a J-beta primer mix, a second PCR proceeded for about 7 to 11 cycles. TCRdb redid the calling of the 5' RACE reads with MiXCR, one entry per CDR3 protein. The sample contains about 2 million distinct CDR3 sequences, 40% to 55% of which appear only once. What was sequenced was blood. Receptors were obtained from a woman between 35 and 50 years old in good health.

V is TRBV6-5 and J is TRBJ2-3, with TRBD1 as a possible D gene (6 bases). The V end was cut by 6 bases, the J end by 1 base, with 20 bases between. The V gene's germline CDR1 is MNHEY and CDR2 SVGAGI. The CDR3 sequence is 17 residues long. CDR3: CASSYTTGSAGTDTQYF. The DNA for the CDR3 is TGTGCCAGCAGCTACACTACAGGGTCCGCGGGCACAGATACGCAGTATTTT.

The rearrangement uses TRBV15 and TRBJ2-1; D is unresolved. The CDR3 consists of 13 residues. Germline-derived CDR1 and CDR2 are LNHNV and YYDKDF (reference sequence). Trimming cost V 5 bases and J 2 bases, with 7 bases left between them. The CDR3 DNA reads TGTGCCACCAGCTCCGTCACCTACAATGAGCAGTTCTTC. As protein: CATSSVTYNEQFF.

The rearrangement links TRBV9 to TRBJ1-2, with 8 bases identical to TRBD1. The germline V gene encodes CDR1 SGDLS and CDR2 YYNGEE. The CDR3 is 13 residues long. The ends lost 7 bases at V and 3 bases at J; junction bases unmatched: 5. Here the CDR3 reads CASGGGQDYGYTF. The DNA for the CDR3 is TGTGCCAGCGGCGGGGGACAGGACTATGGCTACACCTTC.

This clonotype was seen just once. V gene TRBV28 combines with J gene TRBJ2-4; D possibly corresponds to TRBD2 (6 bases). Trimming shortened V by 6 bases and J by 13 bases, and 16 bases separated the two germline ends. CDR1 is MDHEN, CDR2 SYDVKM, per germline. This CDR3 has 12 residues. CDR3 in DNA: TGTGCCAGCAGCTTAGGAGGTGGAGGGCAGTACTTC. Amino acids: CASSLGGGGQYF. Supplemented by reference TRBV28 and TRBJ2-4, the full variable domain reads DVKVTQSSRYLVKRTGEKVFLECVQDMDHENMFWYRQDPGLGLRLIYFSYDVKMKEKGDIPEGYSVSREKKERFSLILESASTNQTSMYLCASSLGGGGQYFGAGTRLSVL.

The gene calls are TRBV27 and TRBJ2-7; the D gene is possibly TRBD1 (5 bases). The J call may be mistaken, given a closer DNA end match to TRBJ2-5. This CDR3 is 12 amino acids long. Germline lookup yields CDR1 MNHEY and CDR2 SMNVEV (reference sequence). CDR3 sequence (DNA): TGTGCCAGCAGGGACACAAAGTCGACCCAGTACTTC. Translating gives CASRDTKSTQYF.

This clonotype has more than one count but fewer than ten. J is TRBJ2-3 and V is TRBV6-1; 8 bases are a match to TRBD2. The CDR3 loop spans 15 amino acids. V lost 4 bases, J lost 3 bases, and 6 bases stayed unmatched. Germline assignment: CDR1 MNHNS and CDR2 SASEGT. This CDR3 is CASSAAGVRTDTQYF. The DNA of the CDR3 is TGTGCCAGCAGTGCAGCGGGGGTGAGGACAGATACGCAGTATTTT.

The V call is TRBV7-6, the J call TRBJ2-3; TRBD2 aligns across 8 bases. In germline, CDR1 is SGHVS, CDR2 FNYEAQ. Trimming removed 1 base from V and 4 bases from J; junction bases left unmatched: 7. This CDR3 comprises 16 residues. This CDR3 reads CASSLGLGGASDTQYF. DNA of the CDR3: TGTGCCAGCAGCTTAGGGCTCGGGGGGGCATCAGATACGCAGTATTTT.

The J gene is TRBJ2-3, the V gene TRBV6-2 or TRBV6-3, with D perhaps matching TRBD2 (6 bases). Germline V gene sequence: CDR1 MNHEY, CDR2 SVGEGT. This CDR3 is 14 amino acids long. V gave up 5 bases and J gave up 2 bases, with 11 bases separating them. The CDR3 nucleotides read TGTGCCAGCAGTAGGGGACTTAACACAGATACGCAGTATTTT. Its protein is CASSRGLNTDTQYF.

A few counts support this clonotype. This rearrangement joins TRBV10-1 to TRBJ2-7, with D hard to call. Germline-derived CDR1 and CDR2 are WNHNN and SYGVQD (reference sequence). The germline V and J ends were trimmed by 0 bases and 5 bases, with 5 bases remaining between them. The CDR3 length is 12 residues. The CDR3 sequence is CASSESSDEQYF. The CDR3 DNA reads as TGCGCCAGCAGTGAGTCTTCGGACGAGCAGTACTTC.

The chain links TRBV12-3 or TRBV12-4 to TRBJ2-5; no definite D call. This CDR3 has 13 residues. Trimming removed 3 bases at V and 4 bases at J, with 9 bases between. CDR3 residues: CASSFPDGETQYF. CDR3 in DNA: TGTGCCAGCAGTTTCCCGGACGGAGAGACCCAGTACTTC.

This chain connects TRBV4-2 to TRBJ1-2, with D maybe TRBD1 (5 bases). Trimming removed 0 bases at V and 6 bases at J, with 11 bases between. The CDR3 is made up of 14 amino acids. Looked up from germline, CDR1 is LGHNA and CDR2 is YNFKEQ. CDR3 sequence: CASSQDGDGHGYTF. The CDR3 DNA follows: TGTGCCAGCAGCCAAGATGGGGACGGACATGGCTACACCTTC.

This clonotype came up a few times. This rearrangement joins TRBV7-2 to TRBJ2-5; TRBD2 is a possible D gene (6 bases). The CDR3 contains 15 residues. The V end was cut by 1 base, the J end by 5 bases, with 14 bases between. The germline V gene encodes CDR1 SGHTA and CDR2 FQGNSA. In DNA, the CDR3 is TGTGCCAGCAGCTTAGATGGGCGGGGTAGTGAGACCCAGTACTTC. As protein: CASSLDGRGSETQYF.

V and J are TRBV6-5 and TRBJ1-2; D is perhaps TRBD1 (5 bases). V was pared by 6 bases and J by 4 bases, with 15 bases between. The CDR3 sequence is 14 residues long. From germline, CDR1 is MNHEY and CDR2 SVGAGI. CDR3 DNA sequence: TGTGCCAGCAGCCAGCGGGTAGGGGCCTATGGCTACACCTTC. Protein sequence: CASSQRVGAYGYTF.

This clonotype was detected many times. CDR3 loop: CSARSGIGSGANVLTF. CDR3 DNA: TGCAGTGCTAGGTCTGGTATAGGATCTGGGGCCAACGTCCTGACTTTC. This sequence joins TRBV20-1 and TRBJ2-6; no clear D gene. Germline V lookup: CDR1 DFQATT, CDR2 SNEGSKA (reference sequence). The length of the CDR3 is 16 residues. Trimming removed 3 bases at V and 1 base at J, with 13 bases between.